This T cell receptor beta chain was observed in a study of cytomegalovirus exposure and HLA in healthy donors. This CDR3 comprises 18 residues. Unmatched junction bases numbered 11, after V lost 2 bases and J lost 4 bases. Germline CDR1 and CDR2: LGHNA and YNFKEQ. In its sample, this clone was seen a few times. The antigen is undetermined. General study results and limits: Three CMV-associated chains were confirmed in vitro to be specific for CMV antigens.

The PCR was carried out with 60 Vbeta primers and 13 Jbeta primers. Sequenced by immunoSEQ multiplex PCR; TCRdb stores in-frame clones only, minus some. The sample records around 110,000 clones, under 80% being singletons. Source material: PBMCs. V gene TRBV4-2 combines with J gene TRBJ1-4; TRBD1 matches at 9 bases. The sequence was obtained from a man aged 55 to 70 in good health and CMV-seronegative. CDR3 loop: CASSQSPGTGKDNEKLFF. The CDR3 bases are TGTGCCAGCAGCCAATCCCCCGGGACAGGGAAAGATAATGAAAAACTGTTTTTT.